The T cell receptor (beta chain) described here comes from a study of blood T cell repertoires in COVID-19. Study-wide context: T cells, B-cell-depleted T cells, or PBMCs provided the cDNA or gDNA that served as material.

Germline V lookup: CDR1 MDHEN, CDR2 SYDVKM. The CDR3 is 15 residues long. Trimming cost V 6 bases and J 0 bases, with 9 bases left between them. Assay: immunoSEQ multiplex PCR; the TCRdb copy retains only in-frame clones and omits some. Of roughly 220,000 clones in the sample, around 84% were seen once. Sequencing was done on a sample of peripheral blood. The sequence derives from a man in his thirties or forties with active or convalescent COVID-19. The chain combines TRBV28 with TRBJ2-6, with no clear D. CDR3 region: CASRHSGSGANVLTF. CDR3 in DNA: TGTGCCAGCAGGCACTCAGGCTCTGGGGCCAACGTCCTGACTTTC.